This T cell receptor beta chain was retrieved from a study of tumor and adjacent non-tumor tissue in lung cancer. Across the study: The patients, 10 to 11 men and several women, were roughly 30 to 80 with stage I to III disease. On average, productive TCRbeta reads reached about 4.17 million per sample.

Overall study results and limits: In normal lung, the top 100 clones were significantly more dominant than in tumor. Compared with tumor, normal lung showed significantly lower TCR diversity.

Remarks on this clonotype: What it binds is unknown. A much larger clone lies a single base off, so this may be a read error.

This sample's RNA came from whole unsorted tissue. The normal lung tissue was taken more than 3 cm from the tumor edge. The library came from three nested PCR rounds adapted from ARM-PCR protocols. Via MiXCR, TCRdb re-called the multiplex PCR reads, giving one row per CDR3 protein. Counted here are roughly 48,000 distinct CDR3 sequences, about 68% occurring once; the ten biggest clones make up approximately 30%. The CDR3 is 15 amino acids. The V gene's germline CDR1 is SEHNR and CDR2 FQNEAQ (reference sequence). Sequences were obtained from distant non-tumor lung tissue. The chain links TRBV7-9 to TRBJ1-5; TRBD1 matches at 7 bases. The sequence was collected from a woman aged 65 to 85 with non-small cell lung cancer. For the CDR3, the DNA is TGTACCAGCAGCCCCAGGGGGGGTGGGGATCAGCCCCAGCATTTT. Protein sequence: CTSSPRGGGDQPQHF.